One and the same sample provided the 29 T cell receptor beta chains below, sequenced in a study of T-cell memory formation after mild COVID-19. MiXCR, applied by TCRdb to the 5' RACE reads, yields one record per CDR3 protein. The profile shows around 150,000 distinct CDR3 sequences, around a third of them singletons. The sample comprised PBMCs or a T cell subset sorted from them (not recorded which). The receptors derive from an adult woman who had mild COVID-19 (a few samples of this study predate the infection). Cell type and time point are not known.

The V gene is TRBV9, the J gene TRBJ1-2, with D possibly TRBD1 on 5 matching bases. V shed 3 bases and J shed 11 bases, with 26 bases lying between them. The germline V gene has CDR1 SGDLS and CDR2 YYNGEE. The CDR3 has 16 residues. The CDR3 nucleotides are TGTGCCAGCAGCGAGGGGTTCGGCGGACGCGTGGAGGGGTACACCTTC. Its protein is CASSEGFGGRVEGYTF.

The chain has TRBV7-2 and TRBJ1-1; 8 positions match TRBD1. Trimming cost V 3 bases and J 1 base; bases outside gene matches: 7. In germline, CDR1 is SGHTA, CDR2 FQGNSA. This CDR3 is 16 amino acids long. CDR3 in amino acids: CASSLGRTGRNTEAFF. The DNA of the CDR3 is TGTGCCAGCAGCTTGGGCCGGACAGGGAGGAACACTGAAGCTTTCTTT.

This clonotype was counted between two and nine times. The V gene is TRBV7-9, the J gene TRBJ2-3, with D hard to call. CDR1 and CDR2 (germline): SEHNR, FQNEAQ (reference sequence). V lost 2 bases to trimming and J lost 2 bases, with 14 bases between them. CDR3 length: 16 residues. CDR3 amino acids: CASSLILGASTDTQYF. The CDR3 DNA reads TGTGCCAGCAGCTTAATTCTGGGCGCCTCCACAGATACGCAGTATTTT.

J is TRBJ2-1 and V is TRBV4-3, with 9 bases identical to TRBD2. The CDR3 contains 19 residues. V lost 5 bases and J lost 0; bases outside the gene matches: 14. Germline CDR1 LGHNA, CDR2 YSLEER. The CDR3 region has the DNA TGCGCCAGCAGCAGGCCTAGCGGGAAAGTGGGCCTCTCCTACAATGAGCAGTTCTTC. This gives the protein CASSRPSGKVGLSYNEQFF.

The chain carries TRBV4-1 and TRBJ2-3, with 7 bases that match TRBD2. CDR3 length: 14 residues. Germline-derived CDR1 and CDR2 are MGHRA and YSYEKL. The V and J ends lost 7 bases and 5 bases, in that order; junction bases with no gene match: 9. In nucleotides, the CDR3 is TGCGCCAGCAAGCGCGGGGGTCGAGGAGATACGCAGTATTTT. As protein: CASKRGGRGDTQYF.

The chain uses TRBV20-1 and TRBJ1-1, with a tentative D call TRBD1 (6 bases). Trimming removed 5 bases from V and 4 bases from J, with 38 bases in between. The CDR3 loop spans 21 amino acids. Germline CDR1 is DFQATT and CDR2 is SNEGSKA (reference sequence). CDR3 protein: CSAGRGWPFRDISRWITEAFF. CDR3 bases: TGCAGTGCTGGAAGAGGTTGGCCCTTCCGGGACATATCCCGCTGGATCACTGAAGCTTTCTTT.

The chain's CDR3 is CATRTENQPQHF. The CDR3 DNA is TGTGCCACCCGGACGGAAAATCAGCCCCAGCATTTT. The chain is built from TRBV10-3 and TRBJ1-5; D is undetermined. This CDR3 comprises 12 residues. V was trimmed by 10 bases and J by 4 bases, leaving 11 bases between them. The germline V gene has CDR1 ENHRY and CDR2 SYGVKD.

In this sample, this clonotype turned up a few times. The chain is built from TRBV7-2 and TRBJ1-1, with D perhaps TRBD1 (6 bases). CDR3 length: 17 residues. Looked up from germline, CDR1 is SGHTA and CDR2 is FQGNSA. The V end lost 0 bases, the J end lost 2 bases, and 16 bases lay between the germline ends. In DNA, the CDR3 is TGTGCCAGCAGCTTAGCGGCAGGGGTTAAGGGAAACACTGAAGCTTTCTTT. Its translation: CASSLAAGVKGNTEAFF.

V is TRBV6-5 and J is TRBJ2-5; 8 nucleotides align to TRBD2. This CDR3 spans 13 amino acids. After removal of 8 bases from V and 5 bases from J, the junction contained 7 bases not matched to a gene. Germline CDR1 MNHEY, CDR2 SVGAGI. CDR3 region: CASRAGGVETQYF. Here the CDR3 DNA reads TGTGCCAGCCGTGCGGGGGGCGTGGAGACCCAGTACTTC.

The CDR3 region has the DNA TGTGCCATCAGTGAGTCACTAGTAGGTGTCCACGAGCAGTACTTC. Amino acids: CAISESLVGVHEQYF. The rearrangement links TRBV10-3 to TRBJ2-7; D perhaps matches TRBD2 (5 bases). The length of the CDR3 is 15 residues. Trimming took off 0 bases at V and 5 bases at J, with 14 bases between the two ends. Germline-derived CDR1 and CDR2 are ENHRY and SYGVKD.

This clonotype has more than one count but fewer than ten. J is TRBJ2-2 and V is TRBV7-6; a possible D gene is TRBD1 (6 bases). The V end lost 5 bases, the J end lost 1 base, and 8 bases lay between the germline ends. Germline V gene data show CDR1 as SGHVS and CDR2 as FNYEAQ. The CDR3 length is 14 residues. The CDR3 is CASSPGQNTGELFF. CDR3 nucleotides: TGTGCCAGCAGCCCGGGACAGAACACCGGGGAGCTGTTTTTT.

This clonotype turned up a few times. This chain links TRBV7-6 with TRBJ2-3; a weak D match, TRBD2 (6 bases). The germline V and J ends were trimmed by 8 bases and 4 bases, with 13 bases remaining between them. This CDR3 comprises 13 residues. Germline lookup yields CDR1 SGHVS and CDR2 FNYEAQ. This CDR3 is CASSPGESDTQYF. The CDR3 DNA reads TGTGCCAGCTCCCCGGGGGAGTCAGATACGCAGTATTTT.

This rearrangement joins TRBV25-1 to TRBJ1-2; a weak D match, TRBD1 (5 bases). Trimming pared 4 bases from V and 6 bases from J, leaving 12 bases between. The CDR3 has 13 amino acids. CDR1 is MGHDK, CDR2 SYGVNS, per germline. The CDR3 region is CASSGYDSNGYTF. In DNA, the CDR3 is TGTGCCAGCAGTGGTTATGACAGCAATGGCTACACCTTC.

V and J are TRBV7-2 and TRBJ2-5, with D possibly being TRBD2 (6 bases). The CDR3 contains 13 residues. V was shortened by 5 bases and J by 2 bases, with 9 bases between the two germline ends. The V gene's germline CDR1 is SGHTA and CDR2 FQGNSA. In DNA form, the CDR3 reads TGTGCCAGCAGCCGGGACTTTCAAGAGACCCAGTACTTC. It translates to CASSRDFQETQYF.

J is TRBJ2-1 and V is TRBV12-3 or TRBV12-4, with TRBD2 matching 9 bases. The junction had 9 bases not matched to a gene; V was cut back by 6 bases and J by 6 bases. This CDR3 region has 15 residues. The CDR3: CASSPSRREGNEQFF. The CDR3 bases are TGTGCCAGCAGCCCCTCCCGGCGGGAGGGCAATGAGCAGTTCTTC.

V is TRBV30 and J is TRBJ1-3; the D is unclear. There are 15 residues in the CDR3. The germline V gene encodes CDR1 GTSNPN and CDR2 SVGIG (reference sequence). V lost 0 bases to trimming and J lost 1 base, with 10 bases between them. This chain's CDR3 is CAWSVNSLSGNTIYF. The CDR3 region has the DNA TGTGCCTGGAGTGTAAACAGCCTTTCTGGAAACACCATATATTTT.

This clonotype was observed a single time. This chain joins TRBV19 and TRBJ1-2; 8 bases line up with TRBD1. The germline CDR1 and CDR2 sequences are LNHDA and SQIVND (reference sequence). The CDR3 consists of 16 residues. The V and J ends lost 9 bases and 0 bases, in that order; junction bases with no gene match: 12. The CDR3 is CASNDVGTGSNYGYTF. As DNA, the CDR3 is TGTGCCAGCAATGACGTGGGGACAGGATCTAACTATGGCTACACCTTC.

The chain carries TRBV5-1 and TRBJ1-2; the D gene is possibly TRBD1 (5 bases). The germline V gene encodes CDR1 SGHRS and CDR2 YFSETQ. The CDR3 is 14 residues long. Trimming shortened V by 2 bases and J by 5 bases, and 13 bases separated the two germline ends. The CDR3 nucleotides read TGCGCCAGCAGCTTACCGGGACGGAAGTATGGCTACACCTTC. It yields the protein CASSLPGRKYGYTF.

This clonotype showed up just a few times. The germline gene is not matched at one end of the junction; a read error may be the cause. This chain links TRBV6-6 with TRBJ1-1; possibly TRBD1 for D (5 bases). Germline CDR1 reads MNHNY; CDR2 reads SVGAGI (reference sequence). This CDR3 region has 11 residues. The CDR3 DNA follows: TGTGCCAGCAGTATCCAGGGTTTCTCCCAGTTT. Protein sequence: CASSIQGFSQF.

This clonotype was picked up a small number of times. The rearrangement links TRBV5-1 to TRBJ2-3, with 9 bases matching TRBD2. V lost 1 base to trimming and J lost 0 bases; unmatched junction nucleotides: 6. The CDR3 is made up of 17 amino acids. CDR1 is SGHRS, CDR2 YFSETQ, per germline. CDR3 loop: CASSLTSGYPSTDTQYF. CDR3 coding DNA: TGCGCCAGCAGCTTGACTAGCGGGTACCCTAGCACAGATACGCAGTATTTT.

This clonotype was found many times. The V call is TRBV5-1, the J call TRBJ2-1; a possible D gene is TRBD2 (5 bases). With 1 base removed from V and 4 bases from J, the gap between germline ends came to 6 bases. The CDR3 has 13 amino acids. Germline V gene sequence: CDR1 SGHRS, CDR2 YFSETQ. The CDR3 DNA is TGCGCCAGCAGCTTGTCGGGGTACAATGAGCAGTTCTTC. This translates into CASSLSGYNEQFF.

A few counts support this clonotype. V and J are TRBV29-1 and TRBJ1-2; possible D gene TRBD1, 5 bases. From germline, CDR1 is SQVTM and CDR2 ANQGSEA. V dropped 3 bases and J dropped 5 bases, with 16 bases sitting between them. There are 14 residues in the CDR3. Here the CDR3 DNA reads TGCAGCGTTGAGGGGGGAACGGATTTTTATGGCTACACCTTC. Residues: CSVEGGTDFYGYTF.

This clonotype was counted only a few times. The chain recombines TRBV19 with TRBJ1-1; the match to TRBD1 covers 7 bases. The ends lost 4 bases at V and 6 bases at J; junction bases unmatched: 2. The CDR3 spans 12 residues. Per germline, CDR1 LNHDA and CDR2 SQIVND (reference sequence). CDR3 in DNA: TGTGCCAGTAGTAAGGGGACAGCTGAAGCTTTCTTT. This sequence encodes CASSKGTAEAFF.

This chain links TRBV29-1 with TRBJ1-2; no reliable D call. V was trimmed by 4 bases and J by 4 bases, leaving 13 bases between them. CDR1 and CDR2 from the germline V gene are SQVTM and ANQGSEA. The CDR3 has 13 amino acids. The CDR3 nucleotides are TGCAGCGTTGGAGGAGGGTCAAGCTATGGCTACACCTTC. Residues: CSVGGGSSYGYTF.

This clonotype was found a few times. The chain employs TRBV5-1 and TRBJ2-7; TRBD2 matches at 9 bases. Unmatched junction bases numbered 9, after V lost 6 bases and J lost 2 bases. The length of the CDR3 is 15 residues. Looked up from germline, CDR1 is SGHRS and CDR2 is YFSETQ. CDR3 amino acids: CASTINSGGPYEQYF. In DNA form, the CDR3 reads TGCGCCAGCACCATAAATAGCGGGGGTCCCTACGAGCAGTACTTC.

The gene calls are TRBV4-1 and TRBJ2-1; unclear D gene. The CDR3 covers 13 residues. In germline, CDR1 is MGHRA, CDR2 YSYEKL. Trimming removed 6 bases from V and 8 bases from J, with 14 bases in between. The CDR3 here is CASSTVGRYEQFF. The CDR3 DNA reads TGCGCCAGCAGTACTGTTGGGCGGTATGAGCAGTTCTTC.

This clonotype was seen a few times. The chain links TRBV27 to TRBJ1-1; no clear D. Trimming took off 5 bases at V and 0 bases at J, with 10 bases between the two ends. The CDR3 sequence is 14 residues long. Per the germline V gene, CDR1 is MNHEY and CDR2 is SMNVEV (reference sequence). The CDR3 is CASSTGRLNTEAFF. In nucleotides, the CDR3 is TGTGCCAGCAGTACCGGACGGCTGAACACTGAAGCTTTCTTT.

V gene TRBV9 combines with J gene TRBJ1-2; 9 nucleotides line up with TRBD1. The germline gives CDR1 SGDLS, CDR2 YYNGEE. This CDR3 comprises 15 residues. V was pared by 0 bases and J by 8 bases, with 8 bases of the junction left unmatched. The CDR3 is CASSVEGQGPRGYTF. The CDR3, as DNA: TGTGCCAGCAGCGTAGAGGGACAGGGACCTCGGGGCTACACCTTC.

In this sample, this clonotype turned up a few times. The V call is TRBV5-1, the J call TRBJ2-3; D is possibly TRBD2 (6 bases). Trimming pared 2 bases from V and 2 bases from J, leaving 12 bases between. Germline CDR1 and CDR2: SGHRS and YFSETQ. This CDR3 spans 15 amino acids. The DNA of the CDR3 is TGCGCCAGCAGCTTCGAGGGAGGATCCACAGATACGCAGTATTTT. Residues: CASSFEGGSTDTQYF.